A selection of T cell receptor beta chains follows, all from one sample in a study of blood T cell repertoires in COVID-19. Some clones are missing from TCRdb's copy, which holds only in-frame ones; the method was immunoSEQ multiplex PCR. In the table there are about 68,000 clones, under 95% of which are singletons. The sample comprised peripheral blood. The receptors come from a woman aged 60-70 years with active COVID-19. CDR3s include the opening cysteine and the closing phenylalanine or tryptophan. The order of the fields is CDR3 protein, CDR3 DNA, clone size, D gene, J gene, V gene. D genes are given only for firm matches. The size entry is marked missing in some rows and otherwise reads once, few, many or a size class.

CDR3 protein: CASSPWTVQETQYF
CDR3 DNA: TGTGCCAGCAGCCCATGGACAGTCCAAGAGACCCAGTACTTC
clone size: -
D gene: -
J gene: TRBJ2-5
V gene: TRBV3-1/TRBV3-2

CDR3 protein: CASSQIRQASSGNTIYF
CDR3 DNA: TGCGCCAGCAGCCAAATTAGACAGGCGAGCTCTGGAAACACCATATATTTT
clone size: -
D gene: -
J gene: TRBJ1-3
V gene: TRBV4-1

CDR3 protein: CASSYGRAETQYF
CDR3 DNA: TGTGCCAGCAGTTACGGCAGGGCGGAGACCCAGTACTTC
clone size: -
D gene: -
J gene: TRBJ2-5
V gene: TRBV6-5

CDR3 protein: CASSEFRGTLLGDEQYF
CDR3 DNA: TGCGCCAGCAGTGAGTTCCGGGGGACTTTACTAGGAGACGAGCAGTACTTC
clone size: -
D gene: -
J gene: TRBJ2-7
V gene: TRBV10-2

CDR3 protein: CAWRGLMNTEAFF
CDR3 DNA: TGTGCCTGGAGGGGCCTAATGAACACTGAAGCTTTCTTT
clone size: -
D gene: -
J gene: TRBJ1-1
V gene: TRBV30

CDR3 protein: CASSQLAGGLDTQYF
CDR3 DNA: TGTGCCAGCAGCCAACTAGCGGGAGGTTTAGATACGCAGTATTTT
clone size: -
D gene: TRBD2
J gene: TRBJ2-3
V gene: TRBV5-4

CDR3 protein: CASSRRRTEAFF
CDR3 DNA: TGTGCCAGCAGTCGGAGGCGGACTGAAGCTTTCTTT
clone size: -
D gene: -
J gene: TRBJ1-1
V gene: TRBV2

CDR3 protein: CASSSEHRVAYEQYF
CDR3 DNA: TGTGCCAGCAGCTCAGAACACAGGGTCGCCTACGAGCAGTACTTC
clone size: once
D gene: -
J gene: TRBJ2-7
V gene: TRBV5-6

CDR3 protein: CASSQADFVEGQPQHF
CDR3 DNA: TGCGCCAGCAGCCAAGCAGACTTCGTCGAAGGTCAGCCCCAGCATTTT
clone size: -
D gene: -
J gene: TRBJ1-5
V gene: TRBV4-1

CDR3 protein: CASSLLRGGGYGYTF
CDR3 DNA: TGTGCCAGCAGCTTATTACGAGGGGGGGGCTATGGCTACACCTTC
clone size: -
D gene: -
J gene: TRBJ1-2
V gene: TRBV11-2

CDR3 protein: CASSLRGTRYWYGYTF
CDR3 DNA: TGTGCCAGCAGTTTAAGAGGCACCAGATATTGGTATGGCTACACCTTC
clone size: -
D gene: -
J gene: TRBJ1-2
V gene: TRBV28

CDR3 protein: CSVRQFMNTEAFF
CDR3 DNA: TGCAGCGTGAGACAGTTCATGAACACTGAAGCTTTCTTT
clone size: -
D gene: -
J gene: TRBJ1-1
V gene: TRBV29-1

CDR3 protein: CSASGQSGSISDTQYF
CDR3 DNA: TGCAGTGCTAGTGGTCAAAGCGGGAGTATCTCAGATACGCAGTATTTT
clone size: -
D gene: TRBD2
J gene: TRBJ2-3
V gene: TRBV20-1

CDR3 protein: CASSSYGTAGKLFF
CDR3 DNA: TGTGCCAGCAGCTCTTACGGGACAGCCGGAAAACTGTTTTTT
clone size: -
D gene: TRBD1
J gene: TRBJ1-4
V gene: TRBV7-9

CDR3 protein: CAWRRGEQQYF
CDR3 DNA: TGTGCCTGGAGAAGGGGTGAACAGCAGTACTTC
clone size: -
D gene: -
J gene: TRBJ2-7
V gene: TRBV30

CDR3 protein: CASLPGGALDYGYTF
CDR3 DNA: TGTGCCAGTCTTCCGGGGGGGGCCTTAGACTATGGCTACACCTTC
clone size: -
D gene: -
J gene: TRBJ1-2
V gene: TRBV19

CDR3 protein: CASSPYGYGYTF
CDR3 DNA: TGTGCCAGCTCACCATACGGCTATGGCTACACCTTC
clone size: once
D gene: -
J gene: TRBJ1-2
V gene: TRBV18

CDR3 protein: CASSPSLAAEAWEQYF
CDR3 DNA: TGTGCCAGCAGCCCCTCACTAGCGGCCGAAGCGTGGGAGCAGTACTTC
clone size: -
D gene: TRBD2
J gene: TRBJ2-7
V gene: TRBV7-2

CDR3 protein: CASTSGSYNEQFF
CDR3 DNA: TGTGCCAGCACTAGCGGGAGTTACAATGAGCAGTTCTTC
clone size: once
D gene: TRBD2
J gene: TRBJ2-1
V gene: TRBV27

CDR3 protein: CASSTGLPDTGELFF
CDR3 DNA: TGTGCCAGCAGCACGGGACTCCCGGACACCGGGGAGCTGTTTTTT
clone size: -
D gene: -
J gene: TRBJ2-2
V gene: TRBV11-2

CDR3 protein: CASSRTGGMDEKLFF
CDR3 DNA: TGTGCCAGCTCTCGAACAGGGGGAATGGATGAAAAACTGTTTTTT
clone size: -
D gene: TRBD1
J gene: TRBJ1-4
V gene: TRBV18

CDR3 protein: CASTGGYGYTF
CDR3 DNA: TGTGCCAGCACAGGGGGCTATGGCTACACCTTC
clone size: -
D gene: TRBD1
J gene: TRBJ1-2
V gene: TRBV28

CDR3 protein: CASSLWRGNYEQYF
CDR3 DNA: TGTGCCAGCAGTTTATGGCGGGGGAACTACGAGCAGTACTTC
clone size: -
D gene: TRBD2
J gene: TRBJ2-7
V gene: TRBV28

CDR3 protein: CASTDRQGGNTEAFF
CDR3 DNA: TGTGCCAGCACAGATAGACAGGGTGGGAACACTGAAGCTTTCTTT
clone size: few
D gene: TRBD1
J gene: TRBJ1-1
V gene: TRBV6-6